Described below is a single T cell receptor (beta chain) sequence and its context. These data belong to a study of shared clonotypes between healthy human individuals. Germline values: CDR1 MNHNS, CDR2 SASEGT. The CDR3 loop spans 16 amino acids. V was pared by 3 bases and J by 11 bases, with 18 bases of the junction left unmatched. Using immunoSEQ multiplex PCR, the repertoire was profiled, and TCRdb retains in-frame clones only, with some absent. The repertoire consists of about 2.2 million clones, with 85% to 95% occurring once and the leading ten covering 1.5% to 2%. Naive CD8 cells comprised CD45RO-negative, CCR7-positively selected cells, excluding terminally differentiated effector memory CD45RA+ cells.

This clonotype was obtained from a man between 18 and 29 years old in good health. Some clones in this sample may be carry-over from other donors' samples. Sequencing used naive CD8+ T cells from PBMCs. The chain carries TRBV6-1 and TRBJ1-2, with 7 bases that match TRBD1. The CDR3 nucleotides read TGTGCCAGCAGTGATTATGTACGAGACAGGGTGTGGGGTTACACCTTC. Translating gives CASSDYVRDRVWGYTF.